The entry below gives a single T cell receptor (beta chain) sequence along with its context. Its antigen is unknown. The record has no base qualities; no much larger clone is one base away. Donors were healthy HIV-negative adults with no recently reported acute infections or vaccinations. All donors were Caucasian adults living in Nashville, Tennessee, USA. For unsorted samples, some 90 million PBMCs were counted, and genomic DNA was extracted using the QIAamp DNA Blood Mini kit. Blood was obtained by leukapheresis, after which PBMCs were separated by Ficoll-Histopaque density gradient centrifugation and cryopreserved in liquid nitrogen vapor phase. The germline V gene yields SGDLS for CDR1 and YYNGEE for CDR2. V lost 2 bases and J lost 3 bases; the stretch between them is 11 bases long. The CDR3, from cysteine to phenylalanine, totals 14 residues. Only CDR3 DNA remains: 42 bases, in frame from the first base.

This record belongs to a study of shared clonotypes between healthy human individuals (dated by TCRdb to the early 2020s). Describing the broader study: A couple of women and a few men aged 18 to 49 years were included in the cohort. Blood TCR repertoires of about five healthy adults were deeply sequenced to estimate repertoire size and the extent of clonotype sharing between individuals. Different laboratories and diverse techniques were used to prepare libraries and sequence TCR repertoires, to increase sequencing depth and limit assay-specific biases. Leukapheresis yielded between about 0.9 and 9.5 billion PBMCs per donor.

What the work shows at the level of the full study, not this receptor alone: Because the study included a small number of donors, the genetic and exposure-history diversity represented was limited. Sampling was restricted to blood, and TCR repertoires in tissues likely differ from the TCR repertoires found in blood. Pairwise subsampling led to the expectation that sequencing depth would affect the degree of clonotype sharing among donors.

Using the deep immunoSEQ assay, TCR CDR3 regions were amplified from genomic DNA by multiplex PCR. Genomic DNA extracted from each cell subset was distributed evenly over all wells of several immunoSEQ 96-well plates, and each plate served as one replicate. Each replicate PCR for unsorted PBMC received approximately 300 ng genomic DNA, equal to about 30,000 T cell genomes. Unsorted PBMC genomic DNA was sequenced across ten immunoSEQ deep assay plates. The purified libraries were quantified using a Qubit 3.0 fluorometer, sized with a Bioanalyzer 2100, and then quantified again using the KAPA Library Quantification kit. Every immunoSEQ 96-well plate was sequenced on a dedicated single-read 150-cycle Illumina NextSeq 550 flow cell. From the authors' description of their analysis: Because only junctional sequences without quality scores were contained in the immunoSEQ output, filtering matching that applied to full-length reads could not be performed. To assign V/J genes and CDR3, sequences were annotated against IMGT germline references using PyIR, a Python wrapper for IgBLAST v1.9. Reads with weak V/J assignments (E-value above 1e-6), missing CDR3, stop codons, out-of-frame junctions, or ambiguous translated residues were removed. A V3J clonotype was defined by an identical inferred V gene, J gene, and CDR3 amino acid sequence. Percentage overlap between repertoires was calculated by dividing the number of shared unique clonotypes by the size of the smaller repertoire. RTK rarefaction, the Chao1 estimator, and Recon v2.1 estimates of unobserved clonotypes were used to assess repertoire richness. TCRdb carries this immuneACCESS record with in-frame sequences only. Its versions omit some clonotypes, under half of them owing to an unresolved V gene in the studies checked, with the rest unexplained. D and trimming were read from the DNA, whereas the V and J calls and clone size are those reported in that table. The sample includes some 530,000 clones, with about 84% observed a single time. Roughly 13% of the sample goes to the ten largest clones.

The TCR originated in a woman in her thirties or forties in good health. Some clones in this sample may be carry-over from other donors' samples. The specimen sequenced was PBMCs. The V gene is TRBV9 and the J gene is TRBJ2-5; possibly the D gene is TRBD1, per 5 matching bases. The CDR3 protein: CASSVDSFEETQYF. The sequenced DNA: TGTGCCAGCAGCGTTGACAGCTTTGAAGAGACCCAGTACTTC.